This T cell receptor (beta chain) was documented in a study of OX40 agonist ivuxolimab in advanced cancers. Study-level information: Patients were infused with ivuxolimab every 2 weeks at 0.01 to 10 mg/kg. Patients receiving dose escalation had hepatocellular carcinoma, melanoma, renal cell or head and neck cancer.

For this clone: The antigen remains unidentified.

CDR1 SGHTA and CDR2 FQGTGA come from the germline V gene. J gave up 5 bases and V 3 bases, and 10 bases lay outside the gene matches. This CDR3 has 16 residues. No patient had autoimmune disease or received systemic immunosuppression. General study findings and limits: Clones of CD4+ and CD8+ blood T cells grew by week 6 at doses of 0.1 to 3.0 mg/kg.

This table comes from immunoSEQ multiplex PCR, and its TCRdb copy is limited to in-frame clones, with some not included. This sample has tens of thousands of clones, with roughly 88% found just once. V gene TRBV7-3 combines with J gene TRBJ2-3; 8 bases agree with TRBD1. This TCR was sampled from an adult with an advanced solid tumor such as melanoma, head and neck, liver or kidney cancer. The source was CD4+ or CD8+ T cells sorted from blood, collected in a trial of the OX40 agonist ivuxolimab. The CDR3 loop is CASSLLGTGGKDTQYF. Here the CDR3 DNA reads TGTGCCAGCAGCTTGTTGGGGACAGGCGGGAAAGATACGCAGTATTTT. Full variable domain (outside the CDR3, taken from reference TRBV7-3 and TRBJ2-3): GAGVSQTPSNKVTEKGKYVELRCDPISGHTALYWYRQSLGQGPEFLIYFQGTGAADDSGLPNDRFFAVRPEGSVSTLKIQRTERGDSAVYLCASSLLGTGGKDTQYFGPGTRLTVL.